This T cell receptor (beta chain) was observed in a study of cytomegalovirus exposure and HLA in healthy donors. Whole-study results and caveats: Roughly uniform depth of sequencing across donors was assumed in presence/absence analyses. Among the sequence variants, a highly shared cluster was likely an artifact of sequencing. An apparent linkage of common viral pathogens to several of the most significant clusters emerged in a later analysis.

The study ran its PCR with 60 Vbeta and 13 Jbeta primers. Original methodology: Tens of millions of unique TCR beta chains, 10 million to 14 million shared, were counted in a later analysis. Profiled with immunoSEQ multiplex PCR; TCRdb holds only in-frame clones, not every one. V, J and clone size are those of that table, while D and trimming were read from the DNA. The table records about 180,000 clones, about 79% of them present only once. Comments on this clone: What it recognizes is unknown.

The sequenced sample consisted of PBMCs. The sequence was collected from a girl under 10 years old in good health and CMV-seropositive.

The CDR3 bases are TGTGCCAGCAACACACAAGGGGGGGGGCTAAATGAGCAGTTCTTC. It translates to CASNTQGGGLNEQFF. This chain uses TRBV27 with TRBJ2-1, with TRBD2 as a possible D gene (7 bases). The CDR3 totals 15 residues. Trimming left V 7 bases short and J 7 bases short, with 20 bases between. In germline, CDR1 is MNHEY, CDR2 SMNVEV (reference sequence).